This TCR beta chain is from a study of blood T cell repertoires in COVID-19. Study at large: From the United States, Italy and Spain came samples of acute and convalescent COVID-19.

Study processing details: Amplification of reference gene primers was used by the study to estimate nucleated cell counts. TCRdb's table, derived via immunoSEQ multiplex PCR, lists solely in-frame clones and lacks some. V, J and clone size are those of that table, while D and trimming were read from the DNA. Counted here are 60,000 or so clones, less than 90% occurring once; the ten biggest clones make up approximately 12%. Per germline, CDR1 SGHRS and CDR2 YFSETQ. The length of the CDR3 is 13 residues. V dropped 6 bases and J dropped 3; count of bases not matched to a gene: 1. Sequencing was done on a sample of peripheral blood. The source is a woman aged 80 or over with acute or convalescent COVID-19. This sequence joins TRBV5-1 and TRBJ1-4; TRBD1 matches at 8 bases. The CDR3, as DNA: TGCGCCAGCAACAGGGGGGCTAATGAAAAACTGTTTTTT. This gives the protein CASNRGANEKLFF.